Described below is a single T cell receptor (beta chain) sequence and its context. Its cognate antigen is unknown. The authors ran a second PCR of 7 to 11 cycles using a sample-barcoded 5' primer and a J-beta primer mix. TCRdb called the 5' RACE reads again in MiXCR, with one record for every CDR3 protein. This sample carries around 650,000 distinct CDR3 sequences, 35% to 50% of them seen once, and the ten largest clones take around 32%. The source of the sample is a study of blood T cells in healthy people across ages. This CDR3 spans 13 amino acids. Study-wide results and limits: TCR beta diversity, measured per million T cells, fell in a roughly linear way with age. Naive CD4+ cells and diversity were both higher in long-lived donors than in aged donors.

The specimen was blood. The gene calls are TRBV21-1 and TRBJ2-1. TRBV21-1 is designated a pseudogene. The sequence derives from a man older than 75 in good health. The CDR3 reads CASSKGQLDEQFF. CDR3 DNA sequence: TGTGCCAGCAGCAAGGGTCAGCTCGATGAGCAGTTCTTC.